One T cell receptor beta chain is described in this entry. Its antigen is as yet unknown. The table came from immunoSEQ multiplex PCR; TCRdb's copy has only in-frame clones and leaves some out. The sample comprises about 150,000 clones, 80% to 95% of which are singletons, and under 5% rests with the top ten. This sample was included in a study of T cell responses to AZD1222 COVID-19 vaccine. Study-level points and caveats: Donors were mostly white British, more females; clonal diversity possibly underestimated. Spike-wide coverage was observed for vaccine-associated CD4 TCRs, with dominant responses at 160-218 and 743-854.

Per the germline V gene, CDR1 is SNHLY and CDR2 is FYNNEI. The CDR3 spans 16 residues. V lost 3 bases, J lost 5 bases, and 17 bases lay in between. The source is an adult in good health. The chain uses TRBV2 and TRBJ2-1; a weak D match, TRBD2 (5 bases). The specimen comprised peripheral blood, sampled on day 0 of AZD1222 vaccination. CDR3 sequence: CASSETLAFKNNEQFF. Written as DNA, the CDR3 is TGTGCCAGCAGTGAGACCCTAGCCTTCAAGAACAATGAGCAGTTCTTC.